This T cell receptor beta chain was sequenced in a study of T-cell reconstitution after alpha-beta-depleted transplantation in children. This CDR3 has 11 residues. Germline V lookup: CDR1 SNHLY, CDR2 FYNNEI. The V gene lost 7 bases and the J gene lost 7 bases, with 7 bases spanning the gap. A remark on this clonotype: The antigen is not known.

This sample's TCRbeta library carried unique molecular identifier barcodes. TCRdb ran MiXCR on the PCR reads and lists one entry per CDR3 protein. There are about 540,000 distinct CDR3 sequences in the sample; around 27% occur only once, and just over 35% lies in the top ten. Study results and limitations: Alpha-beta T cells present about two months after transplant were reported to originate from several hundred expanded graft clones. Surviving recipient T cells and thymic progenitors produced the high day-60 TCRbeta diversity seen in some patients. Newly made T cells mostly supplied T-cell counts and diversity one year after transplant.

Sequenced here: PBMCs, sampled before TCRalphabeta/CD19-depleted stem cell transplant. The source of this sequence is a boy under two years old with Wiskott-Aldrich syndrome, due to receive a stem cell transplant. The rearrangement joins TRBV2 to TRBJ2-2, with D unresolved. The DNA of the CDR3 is TGTGCCAGCAATGGGGACGGGGAGCTGTTTTTT. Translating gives CASNGDGELFF. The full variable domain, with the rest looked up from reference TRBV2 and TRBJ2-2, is EPEVTQTPSHQVTQMGQEVILRCVPISNHLYFYWYRQILGQKVEFLVSFYNNEISEKSEIFDDQFSVERPDGSNFTLKIRSTKLEDSAMYFCASNGDGELFFGEGSRLTVL.